Below, 12 T cell receptor beta chains from the same sample are listed, as sequenced in a study of human T cells and chemical hapten exposure. TCRdb used MiXCR to reprocess the RACE reads, holding one entry per CDR3 protein. The data contain around 380,000 distinct CDR3 sequences, around 5% of them seen just once; the ten biggest clones take up under 3%. Time point given: patch test 1, 2 weeks after DPC sensitization. Treatment: therapeutic diphenylcyclopropenone sensitization with weekly scalp DPC. The sequenced sample was whole blood, obtained in connection with sensitization to the hapten diphenylcyclopropenone (DPC). The receptor set was obtained from a woman between 45 and 65 years old with alopecia areata. Some clones in this sample may be carry-over from other donors' samples.

This clonotype was seen a few times. The chain employs TRBV18 and TRBJ2-7, with TRBD2 identical over 13 bases. The CDR3 extends over 15 amino acids. CDR1 and CDR2 (germline): KGHSH, LQKENI. Unmatched junction bases numbered 2, after V lost 1 base and J lost 5 bases. CDR3 nucleotides: TGTGCCAGCTCACCACGGACTAGCGGGGGCCACGAGCAGTACTTC. This translates into CASSPRTSGGHEQYF. The full variable domain, rest sourced from reference TRBV18 and TRBJ2-7, is NAGVMQNPRHLVRRRGQEARLRCSPMKGHSHVYWYRQLPEEGLKFMVYLQKENIIDESGMPKERFSAEFPKEGPSILRIQQVVRGDSAAYFCASSPRTSGGHEQYFGPGTRLTVT.

J is TRBJ2-7 and V is TRBV5-6; D might be TRBD1 or TRBD2, each matching 5 bases. The CDR3 consists of 13 residues. The ends were cut back, 3 bases at V and 6 bases at J, with 13 bases in the middle. CDR1 is SGHDT and CDR2 is YYEEEE in the germline V gene. The CDR3: CASSWGSSTEQYF. The CDR3 region has the DNA TGTGCCAGCAGCTGGGGGTCCTCCACCGAGCAGTACTTC. The variable domain in full, completed from reference TRBV5-6 and TRBJ2-7, reads DAGVTQSPTHLIKTRGQQVTLRCSPKSGHDTVSWYQQALGQGPQFIFQYYEEEERQRGNFPDRFSGHQFPNYSSELNVNALLLGDSALYLCASSWGSSTEQYFGPGTRLTVT.

This clonotype was counted ten times or more. This chain uses TRBV10-3 with TRBJ2-1; 13 nucleotides line up with TRBD2. The CDR3 spans 15 residues. Trimming removed 6 bases from V and 10 bases from J; junction bases left unmatched: 9. Germline CDR1 ENHRY, CDR2 SYGVKD. DNA of the CDR3: TGTGCCATCAGCGGGACTAGCGGGGTCCACGGGGAGCAGTTCTTC. Protein product: CAISGTSGVHGEQFF.

This clonotype was recorded many times. This sequence joins TRBV5-6 and TRBJ2-5; D unclear. The CDR3 covers 13 residues. Trimming left V 0 bases short and J 3 bases short, with 6 bases between. Germline CDR1 reads SGHDT; CDR2 reads YYEEEE. Here the CDR3 DNA reads TGTGCCAGCAGCTTGGCCCCGAAAGAGACCCAGTACTTC. This translates into CASSLAPKETQYF. Using reference TRBV5-6 and TRBJ2-5 for the parts outside the CDR3, the full variable domain is DAGVTQSPTHLIKTRGQQVTLRCSPKSGHDTVSWYQQALGQGPQFIFQYYEEEERQRGNFPDRFSGHQFPNYSSELNVNALLLGDSALYLCASSLAPKETQYFGPGTRLLVL.

This clonotype occurred many times. The chain couples TRBV27 to TRBJ1-2; perhaps TRBD1 as D (5 bases). Germline CDR1 reads MNHEY; CDR2 reads SMNVEV (reference sequence). With 3 bases removed from V and 4 bases from J, the gap between germline ends came to 9 bases. The CDR3 is 13 residues long. This CDR3 reads CASSFGTGYGYTF. CDR3 coding DNA: TGTGCCAGCAGTTTCGGGACGGGCTATGGCTACACCTTC.

This clonotype was detected only a few times. The genes are TRBV18 and TRBJ1-5; 9 bases are a match to TRBD1. J gave up 4 bases and V 4 bases, and 5 bases lay outside the gene matches. CDR3 length equals 15 residues. Germline assignment: CDR1 KGHSH and CDR2 LQKENI. CDR3: CASSLLGTGNQPQHF. The CDR3 DNA sequence: TGTGCCAGCTCACTACTTGGGACAGGGAATCAGCCCCAGCATTTT. Looking up the rest from reference TRBV18 and TRBJ1-5 gives the full variable domain: NAGVMQNPRHLVRRRGQEARLRCSPMKGHSHVYWYRQLPEEGLKFMVYLQKENIIDESGMPKERFSAEFPKEGPSILRIQQVVRGDSAAYFCASSLLGTGNQPQHFGDGTRLSIL.

For the CDR3, the DNA is TGTGCCAGCCTTGGGGGACTCTACAGGGGGCCAAAGAATGAGCAGTTCTTC. Residues: CASLGGLYRGPKNEQFF. The chain links TRBV5-5 to TRBJ2-1; 9 bases fit TRBD1. After removal of 7 bases from V and 7 bases from J, the junction contained 18 bases not matched to a gene. The CDR3 loop spans 17 amino acids. Germline CDR1 and CDR2: SGHKS and YYEKEE (reference sequence). Full variable domain (rest looked up from reference TRBV5-5 and TRBJ2-1): DAGVTQSPTHLIKTRGQQVTLRCSPISGHKSVSWYQQVLGQGPQFIFQYYEKEERGRGNFPDRFSARQFPNYSSELNVNALLLGDSALYLCASLGGLYRGPKNEQFFGPGTRLTVL.

This clonotype was recorded a few times. The CDR3 nucleotides read TGCGCCAGCAGTGAAGGGCCCCACCCCACAGATACGCAGTATTTT. Protein: CASSEGPHPTDTQYF. The V and J genes are TRBV5-1 and TRBJ2-3; D unresolved. This CDR3 region has 15 residues. Trimming removed 5 bases from V and 2 bases from J, with 15 bases in between. Per the germline V gene, CDR1 is SGHRS and CDR2 is YFSETQ.

Ten or more counts support this clonotype. The chain combines TRBV20-1 with TRBJ2-7, with D tentatively TRBD1 or TRBD2 (5 bases each). Trimming took off 6 bases at V and 5 bases at J, with 17 bases between the two ends. This CDR3 spans 13 amino acids. Germline lookup yields CDR1 DFQATT and CDR2 SNEGSKA (reference sequence). The DNA of the CDR3 is TGCAGTGCCCCGAGGGGTGGCAGGGACGAGCAGTACTTC. This sequence encodes CSAPRGGRDEQYF.

This clonotype was observed at least ten times. This sequence joins TRBV12-3 or TRBV12-4 and TRBJ2-1, with 12 bases lining up with TRBD2. The CDR3 has 15 residues. The junction had 4 bases not matched to a gene; V was cut back by 6 bases and J by 4 bases. The CDR3 region is CASSSGLAGYNEQFF. The CDR3 region has the DNA TGTGCCAGCAGCTCTGGACTAGCGGGGTACAATGAGCAGTTCTTC.

The chain carries TRBV9 and TRBJ2-7; possibly TRBD1 for D (6 bases). V lost 0 bases, J lost 7 bases, and 11 bases lay in between. CDR1 SGDLS and CDR2 YYNGEE come from the germline V gene. This CDR3 is 13 amino acids long. As DNA, the CDR3 is TGTGCCAGCAGCGTAGTTTCAGGGGAAGAGCAGTACTTC. This translates into CASSVVSGEEQYF.

This clonotype was recorded a few times. The gene calls are TRBV3-1 and TRBJ1-5; D is unresolved. The CDR3 loop spans 13 amino acids. The V gene's germline CDR1 is LGHDT and CDR2 YNNKEL (reference sequence). The ends were cut back, 0 bases at V and 9 bases at J, with 9 bases in the middle. The CDR3 reads CASSQDPGGPQHF. DNA for the CDR3: TGTGCCAGCAGCCAAGATCCTGGAGGGCCCCAGCATTTT.